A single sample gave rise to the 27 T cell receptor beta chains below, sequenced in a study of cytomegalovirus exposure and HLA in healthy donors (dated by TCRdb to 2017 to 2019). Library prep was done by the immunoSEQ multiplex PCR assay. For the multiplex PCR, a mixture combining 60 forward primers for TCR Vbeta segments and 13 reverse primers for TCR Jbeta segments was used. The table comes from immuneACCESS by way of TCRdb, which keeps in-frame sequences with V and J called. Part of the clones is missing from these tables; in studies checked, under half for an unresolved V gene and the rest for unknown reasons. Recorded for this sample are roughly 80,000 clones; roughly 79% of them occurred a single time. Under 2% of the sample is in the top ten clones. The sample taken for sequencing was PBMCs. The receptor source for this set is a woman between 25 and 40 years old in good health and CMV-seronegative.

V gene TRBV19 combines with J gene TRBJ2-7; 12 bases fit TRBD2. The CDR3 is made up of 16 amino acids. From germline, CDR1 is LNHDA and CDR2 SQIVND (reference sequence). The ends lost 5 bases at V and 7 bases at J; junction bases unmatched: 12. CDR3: CASSAKPGLAGEEQYF. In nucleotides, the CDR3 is TGTGCCAGTAGTGCCAAACCGGGACTAGCGGGCGAGGAGCAGTACTTC.

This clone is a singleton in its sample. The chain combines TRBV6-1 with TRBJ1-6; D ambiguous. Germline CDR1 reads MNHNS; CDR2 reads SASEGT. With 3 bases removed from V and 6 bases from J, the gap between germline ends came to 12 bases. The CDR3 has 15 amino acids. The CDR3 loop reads CASSDSLLPNSPLHF. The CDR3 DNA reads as TGTGCCAGCAGTGATTCTCTCCTTCCTAATTCACCCCTCCACTTT.

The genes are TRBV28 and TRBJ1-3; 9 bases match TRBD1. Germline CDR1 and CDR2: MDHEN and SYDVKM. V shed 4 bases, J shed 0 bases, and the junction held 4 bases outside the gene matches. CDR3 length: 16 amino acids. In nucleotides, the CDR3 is TGTGCCAGCAGTTGGGGACAGGGCCACTCTGGAAACACCATATATTTT. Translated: CASSWGQGHSGNTIYF.

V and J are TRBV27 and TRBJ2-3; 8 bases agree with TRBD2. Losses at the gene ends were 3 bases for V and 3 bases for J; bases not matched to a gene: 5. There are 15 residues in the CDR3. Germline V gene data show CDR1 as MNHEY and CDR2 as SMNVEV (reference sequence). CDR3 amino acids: CASSFASGRTDTQYF. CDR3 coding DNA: TGTGCCAGCAGTTTTGCCAGCGGGAGAACAGATACGCAGTATTTT.

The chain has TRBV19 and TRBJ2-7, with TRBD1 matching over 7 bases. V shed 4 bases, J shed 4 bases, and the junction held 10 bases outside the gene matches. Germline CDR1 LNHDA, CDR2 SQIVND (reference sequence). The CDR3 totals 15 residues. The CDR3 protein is CASSTVSGTEYEQYF. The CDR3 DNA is TGTGCCAGTAGTACCGTCTCCGGGACAGAATACGAGCAGTACTTC.

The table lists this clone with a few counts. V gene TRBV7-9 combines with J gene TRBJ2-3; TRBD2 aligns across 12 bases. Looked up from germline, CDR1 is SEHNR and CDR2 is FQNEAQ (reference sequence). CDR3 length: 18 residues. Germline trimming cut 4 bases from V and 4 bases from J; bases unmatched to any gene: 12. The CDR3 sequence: CASSSRTVTSGGPDTQYF. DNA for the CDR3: TGTGCCAGCAGCTCTCGGACGGTGACTAGCGGGGGCCCAGATACGCAGTATTTT.

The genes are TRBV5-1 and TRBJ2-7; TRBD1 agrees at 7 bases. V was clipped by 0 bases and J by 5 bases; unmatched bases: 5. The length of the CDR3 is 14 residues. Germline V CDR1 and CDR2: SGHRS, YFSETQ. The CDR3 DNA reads TGCGCCAGCAGCTTGGTGGGACAGTGGGACGAGCAGTACTTC. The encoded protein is CASSLVGQWDEQYF. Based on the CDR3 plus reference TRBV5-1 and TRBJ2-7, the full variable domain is KAGVTQTPRYLIKTRGQQVTLSCSPISGHRSVSWYQQTPGQGLQFLFEYFSETQRNKGNFPGRFSGRQFSNSRSEMNVSTLELGDSALYLCASSLVGQWDEQYFGPGTRLTVT.

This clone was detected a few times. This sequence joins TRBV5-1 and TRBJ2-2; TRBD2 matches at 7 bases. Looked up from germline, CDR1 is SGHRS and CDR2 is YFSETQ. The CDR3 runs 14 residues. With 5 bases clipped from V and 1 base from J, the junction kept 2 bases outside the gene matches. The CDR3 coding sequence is TGCGCCAGCAGGGCTAGCGGGAACACCGGGGAGCTGTTTTTT. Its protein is CASRASGNTGELFF.

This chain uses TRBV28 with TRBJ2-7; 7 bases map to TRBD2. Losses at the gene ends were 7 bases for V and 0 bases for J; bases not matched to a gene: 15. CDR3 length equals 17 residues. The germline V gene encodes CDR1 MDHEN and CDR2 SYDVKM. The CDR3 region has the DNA TGTGCCAGCAACAAAAAGGGCGGGAGTGGTAGCTCCTACGAGCAGTACTTC. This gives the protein CASNKKGGSGSSYEQYF.

CDR3 sequence: CASSRTGFGGEQYF. The CDR3 region has the DNA TGTGCCAGTAGTAGAACAGGGTTTGGGGGCGAGCAGTACTTC. The chain uses TRBV19 and TRBJ2-5; a weak D match, TRBD1 (6 bases). The J call may not be correct, given that the DNA end is closer to TRBJ2-7. The CDR3 runs to 14 residues. Germline lookup yields CDR1 LNHDA and CDR2 SQIVND (reference sequence).

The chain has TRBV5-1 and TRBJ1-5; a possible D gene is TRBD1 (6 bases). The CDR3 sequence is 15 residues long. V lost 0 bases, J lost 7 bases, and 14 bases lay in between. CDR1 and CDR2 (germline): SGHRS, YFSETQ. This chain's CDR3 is CASSLGGTTAQPQHF. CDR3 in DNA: TGCGCCAGCAGCTTGGGGGGGACAACGGCACAGCCCCAGCATTTT.

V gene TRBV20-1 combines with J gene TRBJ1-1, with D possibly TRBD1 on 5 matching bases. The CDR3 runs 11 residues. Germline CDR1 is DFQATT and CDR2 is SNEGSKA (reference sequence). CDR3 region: CMGGVNTEAFF. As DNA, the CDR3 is TGCATGGGAGGGGTGAACACTGAAGCTTTCTTT.

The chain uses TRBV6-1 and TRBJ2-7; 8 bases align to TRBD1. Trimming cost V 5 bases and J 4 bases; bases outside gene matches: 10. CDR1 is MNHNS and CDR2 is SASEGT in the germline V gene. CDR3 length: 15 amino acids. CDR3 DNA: TGTGCCAGCAGTAACCCGGCGACAGGGGATTACGAGCAGTACTTC. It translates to CASSNPATGDYEQYF.

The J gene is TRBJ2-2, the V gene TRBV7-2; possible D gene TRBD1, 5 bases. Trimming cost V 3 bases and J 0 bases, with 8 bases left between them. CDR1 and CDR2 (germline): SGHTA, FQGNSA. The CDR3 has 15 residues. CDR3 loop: CASSFWTTNTGELFF. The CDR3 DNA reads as TGTGCCAGCAGCTTTTGGACAACGAACACCGGGGAGCTGTTTTTT. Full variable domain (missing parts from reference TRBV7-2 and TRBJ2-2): GAGVSQSPSNKVTEKGKDVELRCDPISGHTALYWYRQSLGQGLEFLIYFQGNSAPDKSGLPSDRFSAERTGGSVSTLTIQRTQQEDSAVYLCASSFWTTNTGELFFGEGSRLTVL.

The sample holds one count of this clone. The CDR3 bases are TGTGCCATCAGGACCGGGACAGGGCGCTACGAGCAGTACTTC. The encoded protein is CAIRTGTGRYEQYF. The rearrangement joins TRBV10-3 to TRBJ2-7; 9 bases line up with TRBD1. The CDR3 has 14 amino acids. Germline lookup yields CDR1 ENHRY and CDR2 SYGVKD. The V and J ends lost 6 bases and 3 bases, in that order; junction bases with no gene match: 6.

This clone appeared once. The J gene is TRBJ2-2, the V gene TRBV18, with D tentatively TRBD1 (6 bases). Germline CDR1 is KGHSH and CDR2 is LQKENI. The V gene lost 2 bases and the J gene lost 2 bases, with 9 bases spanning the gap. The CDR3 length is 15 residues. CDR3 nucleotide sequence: TGTGCCAGCTCACCAGGGGGCGTAAACACCGGGGAGCTGTTTTTT. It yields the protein CASSPGGVNTGELFF.

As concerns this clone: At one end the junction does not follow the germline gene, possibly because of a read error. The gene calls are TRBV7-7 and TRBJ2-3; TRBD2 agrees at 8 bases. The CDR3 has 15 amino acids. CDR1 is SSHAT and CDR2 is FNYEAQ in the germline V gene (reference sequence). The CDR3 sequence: CASSNGLAQTDTQYF. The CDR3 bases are TGTGCTAGCAGCAATGGACTAGCTCAGACAGATACGCAGTATTTT.

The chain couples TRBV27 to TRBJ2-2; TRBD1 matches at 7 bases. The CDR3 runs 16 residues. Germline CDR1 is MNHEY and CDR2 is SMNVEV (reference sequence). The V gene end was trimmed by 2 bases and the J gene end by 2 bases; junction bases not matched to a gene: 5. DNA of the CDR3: TGTGCCAGCAGTTTACAAGGGACAGTAAACACCGGGGAGCTGTTTTTT. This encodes CASSLQGTVNTGELFF.

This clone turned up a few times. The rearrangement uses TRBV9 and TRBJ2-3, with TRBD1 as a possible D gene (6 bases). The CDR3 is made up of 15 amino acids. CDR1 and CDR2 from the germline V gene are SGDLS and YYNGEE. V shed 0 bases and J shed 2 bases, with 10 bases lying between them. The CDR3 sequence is CASSVGGHYTDTQYF. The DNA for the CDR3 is TGTGCCAGCAGCGTAGGGGGACACTACACAGATACGCAGTATTTT.

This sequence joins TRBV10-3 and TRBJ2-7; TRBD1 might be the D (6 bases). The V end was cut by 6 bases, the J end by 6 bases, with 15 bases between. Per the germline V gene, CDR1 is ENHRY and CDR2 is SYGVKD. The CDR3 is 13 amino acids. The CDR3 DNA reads TGTGCCATCAGAACAGGGATGGTTGTCGAGCAGTACTTC. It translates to CAIRTGMVVEQYF.

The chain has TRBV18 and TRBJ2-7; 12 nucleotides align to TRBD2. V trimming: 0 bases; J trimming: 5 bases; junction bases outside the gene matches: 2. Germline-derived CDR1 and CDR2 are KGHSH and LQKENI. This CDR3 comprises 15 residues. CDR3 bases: TGTGCCAGCTCACCACCGACTAGCGGGAGTAACGAGCAGTACTTC. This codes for CASSPPTSGSNEQYF.

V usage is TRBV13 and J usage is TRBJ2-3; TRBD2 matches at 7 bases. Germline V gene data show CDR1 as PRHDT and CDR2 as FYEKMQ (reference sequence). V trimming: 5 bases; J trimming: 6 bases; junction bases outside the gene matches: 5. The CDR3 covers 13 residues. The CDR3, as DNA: TGTGCCAGCAGCGCGCTAGCGGTCGATACGCAGTATTTT. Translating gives CASSALAVDTQYF.

Here the CDR3 reads CASSQEGRGGPNNEQFF. Written as DNA, the CDR3 is TGTGCCAGCAGCCAAGAGGGAAGGGGAGGCCCCAACAATGAGCAGTTCTTC. J is TRBJ2-1 and V is TRBV4-2; a possible D gene is TRBD2 (6 bases). Germline assignment: CDR1 LGHNA and CDR2 YNFKEQ. Trimming took off 0 bases at V and 5 bases at J, with 17 bases between the two ends. The CDR3 consists of 17 residues.

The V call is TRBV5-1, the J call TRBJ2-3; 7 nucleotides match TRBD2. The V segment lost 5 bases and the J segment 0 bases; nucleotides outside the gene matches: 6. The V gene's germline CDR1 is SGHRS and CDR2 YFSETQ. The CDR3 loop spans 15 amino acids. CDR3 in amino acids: CASRQTSRSTDTQYF. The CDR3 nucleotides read TGCGCCAGCAGGCAGACTAGCAGAAGCACAGATACGCAGTATTTT.

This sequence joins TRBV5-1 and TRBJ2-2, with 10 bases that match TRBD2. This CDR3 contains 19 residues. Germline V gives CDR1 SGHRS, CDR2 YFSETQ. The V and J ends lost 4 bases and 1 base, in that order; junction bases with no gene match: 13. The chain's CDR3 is CASSPWSASGSVNTGELFF. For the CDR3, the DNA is TGCGCCAGCAGCCCATGGTCGGCTAGCGGGAGTGTGAACACCGGGGAGCTGTTTTTT.

DNA of the CDR3: TGTGCCAGTAGTAGGCAGGGCGACTACGAGCAGTACTTC. Translated: CASSRQGDYEQYF. V is TRBV19 and J is TRBJ2-7, with D possibly being TRBD1 (5 bases). V lost 4 bases and J lost 3, with 10 bases in between. The germline V gene has CDR1 LNHDA and CDR2 SQIVND (reference sequence). This CDR3 is 13 amino acids long. Full variable domain (outside the CDR3, taken from reference TRBV19 and TRBJ2-7): DGGITQSPKYLFRKEGQNVTLSCEQNLNHDAMYWYRQDPGQGLRLIYYSQIVNDFQKGDIAEGYSVSREKKESFPLTVTSAQKNPTAFYLCASSRQGDYEQYFGPGTRLTVT.

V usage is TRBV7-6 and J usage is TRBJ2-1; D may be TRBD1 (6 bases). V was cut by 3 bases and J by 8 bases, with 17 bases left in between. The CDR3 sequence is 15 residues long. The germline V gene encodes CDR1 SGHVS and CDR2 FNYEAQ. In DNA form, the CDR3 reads TGTGCCAGCAGCTTTTCCCGTCGACAGGATTATGAGCAGTTCTTC. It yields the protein CASSFSRRQDYEQFF.